This entry is about one T cell receptor beta chain. The target antigen is unknown. One junction end does not reproduce the germline sequence, and a read error may be involved. This CDR3 is also generated by other DNA sequences in the sample. These data are taken from a study of cytomegalovirus exposure and HLA in healthy donors. Germline V CDR1 and CDR2: SGHRS, YFSETQ. The CDR3 consists of 16 residues. The PCR used 60 Vbeta and 13 Jbeta primers. TCRdb keeps only in-frame clones here, not all; method: immunoSEQ multiplex PCR. The data show over 150,000 clones, roughly three quarters seen once. Study results and caveats: Certain sequence variants were highly shared and formed a cluster, and this cluster was likely a sequencing artifact.

The chain combines TRBV5-1 with TRBJ2-7, with 10 bases identical to TRBD1. The material sequenced was PBMCs. The receptor comes from a male donor in good health and CMV-seronegative. CDR3 bases: TGTGCCAGCAGCTTGGACCTGGGACAGGGGAGATGGGAGCAGTACTTC. It codes for CASSLDLGQGRWEQYF.